This section outlines one TCR beta chain sequence together with its context. Looked up from germline, CDR1 is LGHNA and CDR2 is YNFKEQ. CDR3 length: 16 residues. V lost 6 bases, J lost 5 bases, and 10 bases stayed unmatched. The assay was immunoSEQ multiplex PCR, and TCRdb's table has in-frame clones only and misses some. This table holds around 56,000 clones, 90% to 95% found once. The data stem from a study of T cell changes during pregnancy in multiple sclerosis. Sequences were derived from CD8+ T cells from peripheral blood mononuclear cells, sampled after pregnancy. This sequence was found in a female donor with multiple sclerosis, enrolled in a pregnancy study. The rearrangement uses TRBV4-2 and TRBJ2-1; TRBD1 matches at 10 bases. CDR3 nucleotides: TGTGCCAGCAGAGGGTTTGACAGGGGGCTTGACAATGAGCAGTTCTTC. Amino acid sequence: CASRGFDRGLDNEQFF.